Following are 29 T cell receptor beta chains from one sample sequenced in a study of cytomegalovirus exposure and HLA in healthy donors. Measured with immunoSEQ multiplex PCR; TCRdb has only the in-frame clones, and not every one. The profile shows roughly 330,000 clones, about nine tenths of them singletons. The sequenced sample consisted of PBMCs. The receptors shown here come from a woman in her twenties or thirties in good health and CMV-seropositive.

This chain uses TRBV6-6 with TRBJ1-5; D ambiguous. The CDR3 runs 14 residues. CDR1 and CDR2 (germline): MNHNY, SVGAGI (reference sequence). Trimming cost V 2 bases and J 6 bases, with 11 bases left between them. CDR3 nucleotide sequence: TGTGCCAGCAGTTACATGGGCGGGGTTCAGCCCCAGCATTTT. Its protein product is CASSYMGGVQPQHF.

The chain is built from TRBV9 and TRBJ1-6, with 9 bases that match TRBD1. CDR1 SGDLS and CDR2 YYNGEE come from the germline V gene. The V and J ends lost 3 bases and 9 bases, in that order; junction bases with no gene match: 7. The CDR3 covers 15 residues. The CDR3 coding sequence is TGTGCCAGCAGCGCACCGGGACAGGGAGGTTCACCCCTCCACTTT. This translates into CASSAPGQGGSPLHF. Full variable domain (outside the CDR3, taken from reference TRBV9 and TRBJ1-6): DSGVTQTPKHLITATGQRVTLRCSPRSGDLSVYWYQQSLDQGLQFLIQYYNGEERAKGNILERFSAQQFPDLHSELNLSSLELGDSALYFCASSAPGQGGSPLHFGNGTRLTVT.

The genes are TRBV2 and TRBJ2-1, with 8 bases fitting TRBD1. With 8 bases clipped from V and 3 bases from J, the junction kept 6 bases outside the gene matches. Germline V CDR1 and CDR2: SNHLY, FYNNEI. There are 14 residues in the CDR3. CDR3 nucleotide sequence: TGTGCCAGCCAGGCGGGACAGGTCTACAATGAGCAGTTCTTC. As protein: CASQAGQVYNEQFF.

The chain has TRBV5-6 and TRBJ2-5; 7 bases are shared with TRBD2. The germline CDR1 and CDR2 sequences are SGHDT and YYEEEE. This CDR3 has 17 amino acids. V lost 0 bases to trimming and J lost 2 bases; unmatched junction nucleotides: 10. CDR3 protein: CASSLVLLADVQETQYF. In DNA, the CDR3 is TGTGCCAGCAGCTTGGTGTTGCTAGCGGACGTACAAGAGACCCAGTACTTC.

This sequence joins TRBV6-5 and TRBJ1-4; D is unclear. V lost 6 bases, J lost 5 bases, and 13 bases lay in between. Germline values: CDR1 MNHEY, CDR2 SVGAGI. The CDR3 totals 14 residues. CDR3 protein: CASSNGGVNEKLFF. The CDR3 DNA reads as TGTGCCAGCAGCAATGGCGGAGTGAATGAAAAACTGTTTTTT.

The V gene is TRBV9, the J gene TRBJ2-3; TRBD2 aligns across 12 bases. Trimming at V came to 4 bases and at J to 2 bases, leaving 8 bases not matched to a gene. The CDR3 runs 17 residues. Germline CDR1 is SGDLS and CDR2 is YYNGEE. The CDR3 loop reads CASSTRTSGILTDTQYF. Here the CDR3 DNA reads TGTGCCAGCAGCACGCGGACTAGCGGGATACTCACAGATACGCAGTATTTT.

This chain uses TRBV6-5 with TRBJ2-7; no clear D. Germline V gives CDR1 MNHEY, CDR2 SVGAGI. The CDR3 loop spans 13 amino acids. V was shortened by 2 bases and J by 1 base, with 6 bases between the two germline ends. CDR3 bases: TGTGCCAGCAGTTACGCCGTTTCCTACGAGCAGTACTTC. Protein: CASSYAVSYEQYF.

This clone came up a few times. This chain connects TRBV7-9 to TRBJ2-3, with 16 bases matching TRBD2. This CDR3 is built from 17 residues. Germline V gene data show CDR1 as SEHNR and CDR2 as FQNEAQ (reference sequence). V lost 4 bases and J lost 8; bases outside the gene matches: 9. The CDR3 here is CASSYVPGLAGGGTQYF. CDR3 coding DNA: TGTGCCAGCAGCTACGTCCCGGGACTAGCGGGGGGGGGTACGCAGTATTTT.

The V and J genes are TRBV5-1 and TRBJ2-7; the match to TRBD2 covers 11 bases. V shed 5 bases and J 12 bases; nucleotides not matched to a gene: 7. The CDR3 runs to 12 residues. The V gene's germline CDR1 is SGHRS and CDR2 YFSETQ. Here the CDR3 DNA reads TGCGCCAGCAGACTAGCGGGGGACGGTGTGTACTTC. Its translation: CASRLAGDGVYF.

The rearrangement uses TRBV28 and TRBJ1-1, with 8 bases aligning to TRBD1. This CDR3 is 14 amino acids long. The V segment lost 5 bases and the J segment 0 bases; nucleotides outside the gene matches: 2. The germline V gene encodes CDR1 MDHEN and CDR2 SYDVKM. This CDR3 is CASSRTGLNTEAFF. CDR3 coding DNA: TGTGCCAGCAGTCGGACAGGGTTGAACACTGAAGCTTTCTTT.

The table lists this clone with a few counts. The chain joins TRBV5-4 to TRBJ2-7, with D possibly matching TRBD2 (5 bases). The CDR3 is 14 residues long. The germline V and J ends were trimmed by 3 bases and 0 bases, with 10 bases remaining between them. The germline CDR1 and CDR2 sequences are SGHNT and YYREEE (reference sequence). CDR3 nucleotides: TGTGCCAGCAGCTCCCGGGGAAGCTCCTACGAGCAGTACTTC. Residues: CASSSRGSSYEQYF.

The chain combines TRBV2 with TRBJ2-5; TRBD2 matches at 12 bases. CDR3 length equals 14 residues. V lost 10 bases, J lost 4 bases, and 7 bases stayed unmatched. Germline CDR1 is SNHLY and CDR2 is FYNNEI. CDR3 sequence reads: CATFVGLAGETQYF. The CDR3 DNA reads TGTGCCACCTTTGTGGGACTAGCGGGAGAGACCCAGTACTTC.

The chain uses TRBV21-1 and TRBJ2-7; the table's D call, TRBD1, has no DNA check behind it. TRBV21-1 is recorded as a pseudogene. The CDR3 contains 15 residues. DNA for the CDR3: TGTGCCAGCAGCAAAGTACGGACAGGGATTTACGAGCAGTACTTC. Translation gives CASSKVRTGIYEQYF.

As for this clone: Since the CDR3 does not end with the conserved phenylalanine or tryptophan, this likely comes from a read error. The limits of the CDR3 on the DNA are not certain, so only TCRdb's listed CDR3 is given. The chain couples TRBV25-1 to TRBJ1-1; TRBD1 is the table's D call, not checked against the DNA. Termini included, the CDR3 measures 10 amino acids. Germline V lookup: CDR1 MGHDK, CDR2 SYGVNS. The CDR3 here is CASSVLRTGG.

This chain uses TRBV27 with TRBJ1-2; 8 nucleotides agree with TRBD1. The length of the CDR3 is 15 residues. Germline V gene lookup returns CDR1 MNHEY and CDR2 SMNVEV (reference sequence). V lost 2 bases, J lost 8 bases, and 10 bases stayed unmatched. This CDR3 is CASSLIPGGAPGYTF. The CDR3 DNA follows: TGTGCCAGCAGTTTAATTCCAGGGGGCGCCCCCGGCTACACCTTC.

CDR3 loop: CASSLFDSNYNEQFF. The CDR3 DNA sequence: TGTGCCAGCAGCCTCTTTGACAGCAACTACAATGAGCAGTTCTTC. The chain recombines TRBV11-2 with TRBJ2-1; weak D call: TRBD1 (5 bases). The V gene's germline CDR1 is SGHAT and CDR2 FQNNGV. The CDR3 covers 15 residues. V dropped 5 bases and J dropped 3 bases, with 14 bases sitting between them.

The CDR3 sequence is CASSLLVSSYSNQPQHF. The CDR3 nucleotides read TGTGCCAGCAGTTTATTAGTGTCTTCATATAGCAATCAGCCCCAGCATTTT. The V call is TRBV28, the J call TRBJ1-5, with D uncertain. The CDR3 is 17 residues long. V shed 1 base and J shed 0 bases, with 13 bases lying between them. Per germline, CDR1 MDHEN and CDR2 SYDVKM.

The chain combines TRBV5-4 with TRBJ1-3, with TRBD1 as a possible D gene (5 bases). The CDR3 totals 16 residues. Germline V gene sequence: CDR1 SGHNT, CDR2 YYREEE (reference sequence). The V end lost 0 bases, the J end lost 1 base, and 11 bases lay between the germline ends. Here the CDR3 DNA reads TGTGCCAGCAGCTTGGGGGGCGCCTCATCTGGAAACACCATATATTTT. This gives the protein CASSLGGASSGNTIYF.

This rearrangement joins TRBV6-5 to TRBJ2-7, with 7 bases fitting TRBD1. J gave up 2 bases and V 4 bases, and 5 bases lay outside the gene matches. This CDR3 has 14 amino acids. Germline V gives CDR1 MNHEY, CDR2 SVGAGI. CDR3 in amino acids: CASSSRTGAYEQYF. The CDR3 bases are TGTGCCAGCAGTTCACGGACAGGAGCCTACGAGCAGTACTTC.

This clone appeared a few times. This chain uses TRBV7-9 with TRBJ2-7; the match to TRBD2 covers 7 bases. The CDR3 runs 14 residues. V trimming: 7 bases; J trimming: 6 bases; junction bases outside the gene matches: 12. In germline, CDR1 is SEHNR, CDR2 FQNEAQ (reference sequence). DNA of the CDR3: TGTGCCAGCACCCTGGGCGGCGGGGGTTTCGAGCAGTACTTC. It specifies CASTLGGGGFEQYF.

The chain couples TRBV30 to TRBJ2-7; TRBD2 might be the D (7 bases). With 4 bases removed from V and 7 bases from J, the gap between germline ends came to 20 bases. The CDR3 totals 14 residues. The germline V gene has CDR1 GTSNPN and CDR2 SVGIG (reference sequence). The CDR3 reads CAWTPRGRAREQYF. The CDR3 coding sequence is TGTGCCTGGACCCCTAGGGGGAGGGCCCGGGAGCAGTACTTC.

The genes are TRBV5-1 and TRBJ2-7, with 8 nucleotides matching TRBD2. The V and J ends lost 4 bases and 0 bases, in that order; junction bases with no gene match: 6. The germline gives CDR1 SGHRS, CDR2 YFSETQ. There are 15 residues in the CDR3. The CDR3 DNA is TGCGCCAGCAGCATTGGAGGGACTAGCTCCTACGAGCAGTACTTC. Amino acid sequence: CASSIGGTSSYEQYF.

This chain uses TRBV11-2 with TRBJ1-4, with TRBD1 identical over 8 bases. Unmatched junction bases numbered 2, after V lost 1 base and J lost 7 bases. Germline lookup yields CDR1 SGHAT and CDR2 FQNNGV. The CDR3 runs 14 residues. CDR3 in amino acids: CASSLAGGGEKLFF. DNA of the CDR3: TGTGCCAGCAGCTTAGCAGGGGGCGGTGAAAAACTGTTTTTT.

The chain is built from TRBV4-3 and TRBJ1-2, with D unclear. V lost 0 bases and J lost 7, with 12 bases in between. The CDR3 has 14 amino acids. Germline values: CDR1 LGHNA, CDR2 YSLEER. CDR3 region: CASSQELREGGYTF. CDR3 DNA: TGCGCCAGCAGCCAAGAGTTACGGGAGGGTGGCTACACCTTC.

The chain has TRBV7-8 and TRBJ2-7; D is possibly TRBD1 (6 bases). The CDR3 is 14 amino acids. Trimming cost V 8 bases and J 0 bases, with 14 bases left between them. Germline CDR1 and CDR2: SGHVS and FQNEAQ. CDR3 nucleotide sequence: TGTGCCAGCCTTAAAAACAGGGTCTCCTACGAGCAGTACTTC. This sequence encodes CASLKNRVSYEQYF. Complete variable domain (other parts from reference TRBV7-8 and TRBJ2-7): GAGVSQSPRYKVAKRGQDVALRCDPISGHVSLFWYQQALGQGPEFLTYFQNEAQLDKSGLPSDRFFAERPEGSVSTLKIQRTQQEDSAVYLCASLKNRVSYEQYFGPGTRLTVT.

CDR3 nucleotide sequence: TGTGCCAGCAGCGTAGGGACTAGCTATCCCACAGATACGCAGTATTTT. Its translation: CASSVGTSYPTDTQYF. This rearrangement joins TRBV9 to TRBJ2-3; 8 bases map to TRBD2. Per germline, CDR1 SGDLS and CDR2 YYNGEE. The CDR3 totals 16 residues. The trim removed 0 bases at V and 2 bases at J, leaving 5 bases unmatched.

The chain combines TRBV5-1 with TRBJ2-7, with D perhaps TRBD2 (6 bases). Trimming removed 5 bases at V and 2 bases at J, with 8 bases between. The germline CDR1 and CDR2 sequences are SGHRS and YFSETQ. The CDR3 spans 12 residues. As DNA, the CDR3 is TGCGCCAGCAGGGAGGGAACCTACGAGCAGTACTTC. This translates into CASREGTYEQYF.

In this sample, this clone turned up once. This chain's CDR3 is CASSDSPGGYEQFF. The DNA for the CDR3 is TGTGCCAGCAGTGACTCCCCGGGGGGCTATGAGCAGTTCTTC. V usage is TRBV6-4 and J usage is TRBJ2-1; possible D gene TRBD2, 7 bases. Per the germline V gene, CDR1 is MRHNA and CDR2 is SNTAGT. Trimming shortened V by 0 bases and J by 8 bases, and 11 bases separated the two germline ends. CDR3 size: 14 residues.

This clone was found once. The rearrangement uses TRBV4-3 and TRBJ2-3; TRBD1 or TRBD2 may be the D gene (5 bases each). V was shortened by 0 bases and J by 2 bases, with 15 bases between the two germline ends. Germline lookup yields CDR1 LGHNA and CDR2 YSLEER. The CDR3 is 17 amino acids. CDR3 in amino acids: CASSQDARGWVTDTQYF. CDR3 DNA: TGCGCCAGCAGCCAAGATGCGAGGGGTTGGGTCACAGATACGCAGTATTTT.